Listed below are T cell receptor beta chains from one sample, sequenced in a study of CD8 T cells in Susac syndrome. TCRdb reprocessed the immunoSEQ multiplex PCR reads with MiXCR, giving one entry per CDR3 protein. The sample includes about 26,000 distinct CDR3 sequences, 94% of them seen just once. The sample taken for sequencing was CD8+ T cells from PBMCs. The origin of the receptors is a human donor in good health. Both conserved end residues are trimmed from each CDR3. Each record gives: V gene, J gene, CDR3 protein.

TRBV20-1	TRBJ1-1	RRGDTEAF
TRBV4-3	TRBJ1-2	ASSQERTSRRGYT
TRBV4-1	TRBJ2-5	ASTGAGKETQY
TRBV6-1	TRBJ2-1	ASSGTGYGYNEQF
TRBV6-2/TRBV6-3	TRBJ2-7	ASSYSSETGGYEQY
TRBV12-3/TRBV12-4	TRBJ2-1	ASSLSLGHNNEQF
TRBV3-1	TRBJ1-2	ASSPASVYGYT
TRBV20-1	TRBJ2-3	SARDQWGAGGRTDTQY
TRBV25-1	TRBJ2-3	ASSGLAGGPDTQY
TRBV20-1	TRBJ2-7	SASDKANYEQY
TRBV6-1	TRBJ1-6	ASSHRASPLH
TRBV12-3/TRBV12-4	TRBJ2-7	ASSYEGYEQY
TRBV3-1	TRBJ2-7	ASSVPPGSEQY
TRBV4-3	TRBJ2-2	ASSQDRQGHTGELF
TRBV10-3	TRBJ2-5	AISESGTQY
TRBV13	TRBJ2-7	ASSTGTDNYEQY